This T cell receptor (beta chain) comes out of a study of control samples from healthy donors and cancer patients. Sequencing was performed with immunoSEQ multiplex PCR; in TCRdb, only in-frame clones are kept and a portion is missing. This sample has some 100,000 clones, with just over 90% found just once. Germline V gives CDR1 LNHNV, CDR2 YYDKDF (reference sequence). The CDR3 runs 20 residues. V lost 1 base, J lost 1 base, and 13 bases stayed unmatched. This chain uses TRBV15 with TRBJ2-6; 7 nucleotides agree with TRBD1. Input material: blood. The receptor's source is a man aged 18-30 years in good health. The CDR3, as DNA: TGTGCCACCAGCAGAGGGAGCCGGGACAGATGGAATTCTGGGGCCAACGTCCTGACTTTC. Its protein is CATSRGSRDRWNSGANVLTF.